This is a list of T cell receptor beta chains from one sample in a study of T cell repertoires in cytomegalovirus infection. TCRdb redid the calling of the reads with MiXCR, one entry per CDR3 protein. This table has under 600,000 distinct CDR3 sequences, more than 15% appearing once. Material for sequencing was CD8+ T cells from PBMCs. All receptors come from a human donor in good health (CMV status not recorded). Some clones in this sample may be carry-over from other donors' samples. Both conserved end residues are part of each CDR3. D genes are given only for firm matches. Clone size, where shown, is once, few, many, or a class for clones that have expanded.

clone_size cdr3_length j_call v_call d_call cdr3_nt cdr3_aa
NA 15 TRBJ1-1 TRBV4-1 NA TGCGCCAGCAGCCAAGAACCGGGGGCTCGAACTGAAGCTTTCTTT CASSQEPGARTEAFF
NA 17 TRBJ2-3 TRBV4-2 NA TGTGCCAGCAGCCAAGTCGGCCCCGCCAGTAGCACAGATACGCAGTATTTT CASSQVGPASSTDTQYF
NA 13 TRBJ1-1 TRBV19 NA TGTGCCAGTAGTACACAGGGAGAAGTTGAAGCTTTCTTT CASSTQGEVEAFF
many 16 TRBJ2-7 TRBV7-6 NA TGTGCCAGCTCTCCCCCCACTGGGCTTCCCTCCTACGAGCAGTACTTC CASSPPTGLPSYEQYF
many 13 TRBJ2-7 TRBV6-2/TRBV6-3 NA TGTGCCAGCATAGGTACTTCCACCTACGAGCAGTACTTC CASIGTSTYEQYF
few 14 TRBJ2-6 TRBV5-1 NA TGCGCCAGCACTGGTAATACTGGGGCCAACGTCCTGACTTTC CASTGNTGANVLTF
many 11 TRBJ1-1 TRBV6-5 NA TGTGCCAGCACTGAGGGCCCTGAAGCTTTCTTT CASTEGPEAFF
many 15 TRBJ2-1 TRBV6-5 NA TGTGCCAGCAGTTACTCACTCCGGGACCACAATGAGCAGTTCTTC CASSYSLRDHNEQFF
few 16 TRBJ2-2 TRBV10-2 TRBD2 TGCGCCAGCACTGACCCCAGGGAGGGCCGTACCGGGGAGCTGTTTTTT CASTDPREGRTGELFF
few 18 TRBJ2-6 TRBV24-1 TRBD1 TGTGCCACCAGTGATCGGACAGGGGGAGTCTCTGGGGCCAACGTCCTGACTTTC CATSDRTGGVSGANVLTF
NA 15 TRBJ2-5 TRBV20-1 NA TGCAGTGCTAGAGATGGTACAGGGAGGATGGAGACCCAGTACTTC CSARDGTGRMETQYF
NA 12 TRBJ2-2 TRBV14 NA TGTGCCAGCGCTCAATCCACCGGGGAGCTGTTTTTT CASAQSTGELFF
many 16 TRBJ1-1 TRBV12-3/TRBV12-4 NA TGTGCCAGCAGTTTTAGCTTTGGGGCCGATAACACTGAAGCTTTCTTT CASSFSFGADNTEAFF
many 17 TRBJ2-5 TRBV7-9 TRBD2 TGTGCCAGCAGCTACGGGACTAGCGGGATGTACCAAGAGACCCAGTACTTC CASSYGTSGMYQETQYF
many 15 TRBJ2-4 TRBV11-2 NA TGTGCCAGCAGCTCCGGGGAAAAGATAGGTGACATTCAGTACTTC CASSSGEKIGDIQYF
many 16 TRBJ2-1 TRBV6-5 NA TGTGCCAGCAGTTTGGACCCAACAGGGACCTACAATGAGCAGTTCTTC CASSLDPTGTYNEQFF
NA 16 TRBJ2-7 TRBV2 NA TGTGCCAGCAGACCTCCGGTACAGAAAAGCTCCTACGAGCAGTACTTC CASRPPVQKSSYEQYF
few 17 TRBJ1-5 TRBV7-9 NA TGTGCCAGCAGCTTAGCCCTAGGGGCTGTGGGCAATCAGCCCCAGCATTTT CASSLALGAVGNQPQHF
once 14 TRBJ2-1 TRBV9 TRBD2 TGTGCCAGCAGCGTCGGCGGGGGGGCGGATGAGCAGTTCTTC CASSVGGGADEQFF
NA 12 TRBJ1-1 TRBV29-1 TRBD1 TGCAGCGTTGTTGACGACAGGGTGGGAGCTTTCTTT CSVVDDRVGAFF
NA 17 TRBJ1-1 TRBV3-1 NA TGTGCCAGCAGCCAAGGTGTCAGGACAGCCGCTAACACTGAAGCTTTCTTT CASSQGVRTAANTEAFF
few 15 TRBJ1-5 TRBV29-1 NA TGCAGCGTCGTCGAGGGGTCTAATAGCAATCAGCCCCAGCATTTT CSVVEGSNSNQPQHF
NA 19 TRBJ2-6 TRBV7-4 NA TGTGCCAGCAGCTTAGCCTCAGAGGGAGTTCGGTCTGGGGCCAACGTCCTGAATTTC CASSLASEGVRSGANVLNF
NA 12 TRBJ1-2 TRBV7-8 NA TGTGCTAGCAGCTTAGAAGGGTATGGCTCCACCTTC CASSLEGYGSTF
many 14 TRBJ2-1 TRBV27 NA TGTGCCAGCAGCTTCGGGGGGCCTTACAATGAGCAGTTCTTC CASSFGGPYNEQFF
NA 16 TRBJ1-5 TRBV20-1 NA TGCAGTGCTAGAGACGAGGGGTTCCCAGTCAATCAGCCCCAGCATTTT CSARDEGFPVNQPQHF
many 15 TRBJ2-1 TRBV7-2 TRBD2 TGTGCCAGCAGCGTAGTAGCTAGCGGGGGGATCGAGCAGTTCTTC CASSVVASGGIEQFF
many 17 TRBJ2-6 TRBV12-3/TRBV12-4 NA TGTGCCAGCAGTTTCTCACACAAGAGCTCTGGGGCCAACGTCCTGACTTTC CASSFSHKSSGANVLTF
NA 16 TRBJ2-7 TRBV9 TRBD1 TGTGCCAGCAGCGTAGAACCTACAGGGGACCCCTACGAGCAGTACTTC CASSVEPTGDPYEQYF
many 14 TRBJ1-6 TRBV6-4 NA TGTGCCAGCAGTGACTCGGGGGCAAATTCACCCCTCCACTTT CASSDSGANSPLHF
many 14 TRBJ1-1 TRBV19 NA TGTGCCAGTAGTCCGTGGGACCGGGAGACTGAAGCTTTCTTT CASSPWDRETEAFF
many 16 TRBJ2-7 TRBV12-5 NA TGTGCTAGTGGTTTGGTACCTGGGCCGGCTCCCTACGAGCAGTACTTC CASGLVPGPAPYEQYF
NA 14 TRBJ2-4 TRBV6-5 TRBD1 TGTGCCAGCGGTACCCGGGACAGCTTAAACATTCAGTACTTC CASGTRDSLNIQYF
NA 16 TRBJ2-7 TRBV9 TRBD2 TGTGCCAGCAGCGTAGGGGGGGGTCTGGCCGACAACGAGCAGTACTTC CASSVGGGLADNEQYF
few 20 TRBJ1-4 TRBV4-1 NA TGCGCCAGCAGCCAAGTTTTCCAGGACCGGAAGAGAGTACCCATGGAAAAACTGTTTTTT CASSQVFQDRKRVPMEKLFF
NA 18 TRBJ2-2 TRBV24-1 TRBD2 TGTGCCACCAGTGATACGGGACTAGCGGAGGCGGGCACCGGGGAGCTGTTTTTT CATSDTGLAEAGTGELFF
NA 15 TRBJ2-7 TRBV27 NA TGTGCCAGCAGAAGAGGGGATGTAGGGGACCACGAGCAGTACTTC CASRRGDVGDHEQYF
many 17 TRBJ1-2 TRBV11-2 TRBD1 TGTGCCAGCAGCTCGAAACTTTCGGACAGGCGGATCTATGGCTACACCTTC CASSSKLSDRRIYGYTF
many 12 TRBJ2-7 TRBV6-1 NA TGTGCCAGCAGCCCAGGCCTGGGCGAGCAGTACTTC CASSPGLGEQYF
few 16 TRBJ2-5 TRBV27 TRBD1 TGTGCCAGCAGAGATCGGGACAGGGGGCGAGCAGAGACCCAGTACTTC CASRDRDRGRAETQYF
many 15 TRBJ2-3 TRBV7-6 TRBD1 TGTGCCAGCAGCTCAAGAGGCAGGGGGAAAGATACGCAGTATTTT CASSSRGRGKDTQYF
many 14 TRBJ2-7 TRBV19 TRBD2 TGTGCCAGTAGCCGGGACTATCTTCCCTACGAGCAGTACTTC CASSRDYLPYEQYF
NA 12 TRBJ1-1 TRBV7-6 TRBD1 TGTGCCAGCAGCTCGGACAGGGAGTCCGCTTTCTTT CASSSDRESAFF
many 15 TRBJ2-7 TRBV7-9 NA TGTGCCAGCAGCTCCTCCTATTATAACGGCTACGAGCAGTACTTC CASSSSYYNGYEQYF
many 15 TRBJ2-3 TRBV7-9 TRBD1 TGTGCCAGCAGCTTACGGGACAGTAGCACAGATACGCAGTATTTT CASSLRDSSTDTQYF
NA 15 TRBJ2-1 TRBV27 NA TGTGCCAGCAGTTTATTAGCGGTACGGCTTAATGAGCAGTTCTTC CASSLLAVRLNEQFF
few 13 TRBJ2-3 TRBV7-3 NA TGTGCCAGCAGCACTGAGAGCGCAGATACGCAGTATTTT CASSTESADTQYF
many 14 TRBJ1-5 TRBV27 NA TGTGCCAGCAAGCACGCGGGCTTCAATCAGCCCCAGCATTTT CASKHAGFNQPQHF
many 16 TRBJ1-4 TRBV12-3/TRBV12-4 NA TGTGCCAGCAGTTCCGGCAGGGAATCGGCTAATGAAAAACTGTTTTTT CASSSGRESANEKLFF
NA 14 TRBJ2-5 TRBV5-6 NA TGTGCCAGCAGGACCTGGGGAGGCGGTGAGACCCAGTACTTC CASRTWGGGETQYF
few 13 TRBJ2-3 TRBV27 NA TGTGCCAGCAGTGACCGAGTCACAGATACGCAGTATTTT CASSDRVTDTQYF
NA 16 TRBJ2-5 TRBV12-3/TRBV12-4 TRBD1 TGTGCCAGCAGTTTGGGCGGACAGGGAGCGGGTGAGACCCAGTACTTC CASSLGGQGAGETQYF
once 18 TRBJ2-3 TRBV3-1 TRBD2 TGTGCCAGCAGCTCATCGCCCCGTAGGAGGGGAGGGAATCAGCCCCAGTATTTT CASSSSPRRRGGNQPQYF
few 11 TRBJ2-1 TRBV12-3/TRBV12-4 NA TGTGCCAGCAGTCCCGGACCCGGGTGGTTCTTC CASSPGPGWFF